The present T cell receptor (beta chain) was sequenced within a study of Graves' ophthalmopathy and Graves' hyperthyroidism. Background on the study: Peripheral blood was obtained at first diagnosis, ahead of any treatment.

Presentation of ophthalmopathy in the donors involved moderate-to-severe activity, CAS ≥3, NOSPECS ≥4 and a duration under 3 months. Researchers turned away patients with other autoimmune diseases, uncontrolled infections, pregnancy or lactation. PBMCs were density-gradient isolated from approximately 9.8 ml fresh blood. The authors amplified TCR beta CDR3 regions, and they did so from RNA transcripts for repertoire sequencing. A first-round RT-PCR used HTBI primers, followed by a second-round multiplex PCR. TCRdb re-derived calls from the multiplex PCR reads in MiXCR, one entry per CDR3 protein. Of about 58,000 distinct CDR3 sequences in the sample, around 50% were seen once. The CDR3 spans 21 amino acids, including both terminal residues. The germline gives CDR1 SGHTA, CDR2 FQGNSA. About this clonotype itself: Because the CDR3's place on the DNA is in doubt, the DNA is left out and the CDR3 is given as listed by TCRdb.

Sequences were obtained from peripheral blood. This chain uses TRBV7-2 with TRBJ2-2; the table assigns TRBD1, which was not confirmed against the DNA. The source of this sequence is an adult woman with Graves' ophthalmopathy. CDR3 protein: CASSLAEHEQYFGPGTRELFF.